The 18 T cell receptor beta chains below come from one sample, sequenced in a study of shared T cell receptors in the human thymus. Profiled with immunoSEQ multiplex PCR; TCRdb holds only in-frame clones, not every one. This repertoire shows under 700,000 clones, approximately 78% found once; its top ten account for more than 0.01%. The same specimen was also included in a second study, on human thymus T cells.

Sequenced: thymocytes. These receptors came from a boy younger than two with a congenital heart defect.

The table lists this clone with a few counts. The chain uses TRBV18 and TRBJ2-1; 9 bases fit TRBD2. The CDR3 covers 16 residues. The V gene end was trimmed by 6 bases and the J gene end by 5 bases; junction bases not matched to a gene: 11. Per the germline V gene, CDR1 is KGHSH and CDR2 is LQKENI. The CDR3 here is CASSPFSGRVHNEQFF. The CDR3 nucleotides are TGTGCCAGCTCCCCTTTTAGCGGGAGAGTCCACAATGAGCAGTTCTTC.

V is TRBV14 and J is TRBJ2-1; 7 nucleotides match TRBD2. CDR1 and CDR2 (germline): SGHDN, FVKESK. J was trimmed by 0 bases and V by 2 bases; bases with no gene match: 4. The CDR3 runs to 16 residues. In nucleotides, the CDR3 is TGTGCCAGCAGCCAAAGGCTAGCGGCCTCCTACAATGAGCAGTTCTTC. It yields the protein CASSQRLAASYNEQFF.

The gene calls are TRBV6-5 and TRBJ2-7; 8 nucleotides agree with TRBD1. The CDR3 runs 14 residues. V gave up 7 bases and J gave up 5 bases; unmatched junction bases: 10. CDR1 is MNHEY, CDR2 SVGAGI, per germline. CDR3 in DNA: TGTGCCAGCACCTCGGACAGGGTTAGCGACGAGCAGTACTTC. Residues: CASTSDRVSDEQYF.

The CDR3 sequence is CASSLDGTRSSSYEQYF. CDR3 DNA: TGTGCCAGCAGCTTGGATGGGACTAGATCTAGCTCCTACGAGCAGTACTTC. The chain is built from TRBV5-6 and TRBJ2-7; 8 nucleotides line up with TRBD2. Trimming cost V 0 bases and J 0 bases; bases outside gene matches: 8. This CDR3 has 17 amino acids. Germline CDR1 is SGHDT and CDR2 is YYEEEE.

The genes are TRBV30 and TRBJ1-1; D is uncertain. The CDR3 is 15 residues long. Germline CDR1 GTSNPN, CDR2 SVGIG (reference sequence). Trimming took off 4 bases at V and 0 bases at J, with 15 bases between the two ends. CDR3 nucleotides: TGTGCCTGGACCCCGTCAAGACACCTGAACACTGAAGCTTTCTTT. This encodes CAWTPSRHLNTEAFF.

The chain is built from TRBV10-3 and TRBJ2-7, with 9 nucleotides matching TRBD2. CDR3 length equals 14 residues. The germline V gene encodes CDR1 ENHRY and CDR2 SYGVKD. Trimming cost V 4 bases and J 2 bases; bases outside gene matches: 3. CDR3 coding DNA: TGTGCCATCAGTGGGCGGGAGGGAGCCTACGAGCAGTACTTC. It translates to CAISGREGAYEQYF.

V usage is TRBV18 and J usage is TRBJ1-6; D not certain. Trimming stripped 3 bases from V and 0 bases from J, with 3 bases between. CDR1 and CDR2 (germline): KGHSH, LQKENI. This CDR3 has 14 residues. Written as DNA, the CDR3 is TGTGCCAGCTCACCCGGCTCCTATAATTCACCCCTCCACTTT. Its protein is CASSPGSYNSPLHF. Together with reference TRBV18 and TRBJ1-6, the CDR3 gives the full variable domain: NAGVMQNPRHLVRRRGQEARLRCSPMKGHSHVYWYRQLPEEGLKFMVYLQKENIIDESGMPKERFSAEFPKEGPSILRIQQVVRGDSAAYFCASSPGSYNSPLHFGNGTRLTVT.

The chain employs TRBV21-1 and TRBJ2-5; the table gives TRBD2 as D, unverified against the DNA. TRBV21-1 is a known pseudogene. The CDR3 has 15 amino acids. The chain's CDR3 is CASSKGLAVKETQYF. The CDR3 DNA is TGTGCCAGCAGCAAGGGACTAGCGGTAAAAGAGACCCAGTACTTC.

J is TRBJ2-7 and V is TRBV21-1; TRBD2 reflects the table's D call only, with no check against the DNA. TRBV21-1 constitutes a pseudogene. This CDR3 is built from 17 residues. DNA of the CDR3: TGTGCCAGCAGCAAAAGTGCTAGCGGGAGGGCCCATTACGAGCAGTACTTC. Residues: CASSKSASGRAHYEQYF.

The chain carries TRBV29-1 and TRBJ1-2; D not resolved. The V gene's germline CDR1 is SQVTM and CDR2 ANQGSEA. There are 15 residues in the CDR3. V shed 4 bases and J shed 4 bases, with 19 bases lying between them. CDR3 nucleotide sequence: TGCAGCGTTGTCGGTTTTCGGGTGACGGGCTATGGCTACACCTTC. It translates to CSVVGFRVTGYGYTF.

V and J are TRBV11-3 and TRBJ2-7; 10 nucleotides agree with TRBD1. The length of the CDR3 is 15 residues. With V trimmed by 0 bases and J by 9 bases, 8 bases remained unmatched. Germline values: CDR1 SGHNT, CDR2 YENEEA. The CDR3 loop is CASSLDRDRGAGQYF. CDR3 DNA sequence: TGTGCCAGCAGCTTAGATCGGGACAGGGGAGCAGGGCAGTACTTC. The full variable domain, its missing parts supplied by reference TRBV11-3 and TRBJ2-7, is EAGVVQSPRYKIIEKKQPVAFWCNPISGHNTLYWYLQNLGQGPELLIRYENEEAVDDSQLPKDRFSAERLKGVDSTLKIQPAELGDSAVYLCASSLDRDRGAGQYFGPGTRLTVT.

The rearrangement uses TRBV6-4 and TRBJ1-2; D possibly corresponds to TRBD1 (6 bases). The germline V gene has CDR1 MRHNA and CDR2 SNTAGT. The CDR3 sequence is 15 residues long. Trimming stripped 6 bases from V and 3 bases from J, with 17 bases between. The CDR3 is CASSPREGQHYGYTF. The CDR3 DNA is TGTGCCAGCAGCCCCCGGGAGGGACAACACTATGGCTACACCTTC.

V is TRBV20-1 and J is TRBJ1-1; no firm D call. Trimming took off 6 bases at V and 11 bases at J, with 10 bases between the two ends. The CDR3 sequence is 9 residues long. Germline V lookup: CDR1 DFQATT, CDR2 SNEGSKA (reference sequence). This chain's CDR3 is CSADSRAFF. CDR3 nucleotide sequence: TGCAGTGCAGACTCTAGGGCTTTCTTT.

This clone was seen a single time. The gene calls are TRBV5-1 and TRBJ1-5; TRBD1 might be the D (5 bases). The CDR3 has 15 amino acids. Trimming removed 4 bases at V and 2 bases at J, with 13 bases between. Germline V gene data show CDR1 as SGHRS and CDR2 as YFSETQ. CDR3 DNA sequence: TGCGCCAGCAGCCCCGGGGCGGGGGGCAATCAGCCCCAGCATTTT. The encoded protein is CASSPGAGGNQPQHF. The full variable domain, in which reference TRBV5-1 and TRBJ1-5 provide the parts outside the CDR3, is KAGVTQTPRYLIKTRGQQVTLSCSPISGHRSVSWYQQTPGQGLQFLFEYFSETQRNKGNFPGRFSGRQFSNSRSEMNVSTLELGDSALYLCASSPGAGGNQPQHFGDGTRLSIL.

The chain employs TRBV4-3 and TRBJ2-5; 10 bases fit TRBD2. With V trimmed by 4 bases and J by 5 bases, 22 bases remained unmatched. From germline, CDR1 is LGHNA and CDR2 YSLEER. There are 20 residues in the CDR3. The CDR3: CASSPLSWGAGGPGGETQYF. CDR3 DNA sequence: TGCGCCAGCAGCCCCCTCAGTTGGGGAGCGGGAGGGCCCGGAGGGGAGACCCAGTACTTC.

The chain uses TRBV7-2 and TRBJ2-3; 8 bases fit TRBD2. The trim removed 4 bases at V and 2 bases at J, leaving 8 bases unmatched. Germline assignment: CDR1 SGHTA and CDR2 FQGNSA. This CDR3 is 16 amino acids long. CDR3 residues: CASSWGLVGATDTQYF. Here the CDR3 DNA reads TGTGCCAGCAGCTGGGGACTAGTCGGAGCCACAGATACGCAGTATTTT.

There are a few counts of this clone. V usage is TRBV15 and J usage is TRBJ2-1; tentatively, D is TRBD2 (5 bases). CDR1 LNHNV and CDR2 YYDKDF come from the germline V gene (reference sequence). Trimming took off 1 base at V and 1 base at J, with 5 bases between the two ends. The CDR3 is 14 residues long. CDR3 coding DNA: TGTGCCACCAGCAGAGCGGGGTCCTACAATGAGCAGTTCTTC. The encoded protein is CATSRAGSYNEQFF.

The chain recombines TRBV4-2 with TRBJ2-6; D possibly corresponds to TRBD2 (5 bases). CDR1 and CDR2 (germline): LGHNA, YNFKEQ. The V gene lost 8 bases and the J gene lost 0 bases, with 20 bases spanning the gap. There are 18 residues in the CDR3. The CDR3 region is CASRELERSSSGANVLTF. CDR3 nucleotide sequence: TGTGCCAGCCGAGAACTAGAGCGGTCAAGCTCTGGGGCCAACGTCCTGACTTTC.